The clone carrying this TCR beta chain was counted a single time. The protocol was immunoSEQ multiplex PCR, while the TCRdb copy is restricted to in-frame clones and leaves out a portion. The sample has about 2.1 million clones; under 95% are singletons. This entry is derived from a study of shared clonotypes between healthy human individuals. Study-wide background: Each donor's CD8 memory used one plate, CD8 naive two, each CD4 subset three.

Germline V lookup: CDR1 SEHNR, CDR2 FQNEAQ (reference sequence). V gave up 5 bases and J gave up 0 bases, with 14 bases separating them. The CDR3 covers 15 residues. Cells designated naive CD8 were CD45RO-negative and were positively selected for CCR7, with terminally differentiated effector memory CD45RA+ cells excluded. The V and J genes are TRBV7-9 and TRBJ2-7, with D possibly being TRBD1 (6 bases). This clonotype was obtained from a man between 18 and 29 years old in good health. Some clones in this sample may be carry-over from other donors' samples. The material sequenced was naive CD8+ T cells from PBMCs. The CDR3 region has the DNA TGTGCCAGCAGCGCCACAGGGCCACTCTCCTACGAGCAGTACTTC. It is translated as CASSATGPLSYEQYF.